This T cell receptor (beta chain) is from a study of T cells after yellow fever vaccination. Study background: For low cell numbers, libraries were made with SMART-Seq v4 Ultra Low Input. Study-level results: Most primary-vaccination clones reappeared after the booster (96% CD4, more than 70% CD8).

The length of the CDR3 is 22 residues. Production of TCR cDNA was by 5'RACE template switching, which also added a universal primer site and UMIs. TCRdb reprocessed the 5' RACE reads via MiXCR and lists one record per CDR3 protein. Of more than 350,000 distinct CDR3 sequences in the sample, 11% were seen once. As to this clonotype: The antigen is undetermined.

Material: PBMCs, obtained on the day of the first yellow fever vaccination. The origin of this receptor is a man younger than 35 who received the YFV17D yellow fever vaccine. This chain uses TRBV21-1 with TRBJ1-1; the table's D call of TRBD1 was not tested on the DNA. TRBV21-1 is a recognized pseudogene. The CDR3, as DNA: TGTGCCAGCAGCAAAAAAGGGGGCGGGGGGCACCCTATGGAGTCGGGTCACACTGAAGCTTTCTTT. It is translated as CASSKKGGGGHPMESGHTEAFF.